One T cell receptor (beta chain) is described in this entry. Sequenced by immunoSEQ multiplex PCR; TCRdb stores in-frame clones only, minus some. The data contain approximately 68,000 clones, 95% to 97% of them seen just once; the ten biggest clones take up more than 0.25%. The CDR3 spans 13 residues. CDR1 and CDR2 (germline): SGHTA, FQGNSA. Trimming cost V 5 bases and J 8 bases, with 15 bases left between them. These data are taken from a study of technical replicates of blood from a few donors. This clonotype originated in a human donor in good health. The sample comprised T cells isolated from PBMCs. J is TRBJ1-2 and V is TRBV7-2; maybe TRBD1 (5 bases). CDR3 region: CASSAGGVTGYTF. For the CDR3, the DNA is TGTGCCAGCAGCGCCGGGGGGGTGACCGGCTACACCTTC.